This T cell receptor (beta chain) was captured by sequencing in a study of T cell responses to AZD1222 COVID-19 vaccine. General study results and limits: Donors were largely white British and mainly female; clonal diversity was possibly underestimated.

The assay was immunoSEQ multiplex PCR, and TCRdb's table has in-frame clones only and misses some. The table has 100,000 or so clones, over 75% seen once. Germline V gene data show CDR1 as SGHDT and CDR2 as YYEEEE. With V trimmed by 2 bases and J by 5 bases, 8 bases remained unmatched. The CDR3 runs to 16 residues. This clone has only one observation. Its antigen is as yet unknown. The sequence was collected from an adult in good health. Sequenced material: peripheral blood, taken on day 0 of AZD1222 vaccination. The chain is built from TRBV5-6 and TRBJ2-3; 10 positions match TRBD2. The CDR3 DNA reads TGTGCCAGCAGCTTCAGCGGGAGGGCCAGTGTAGATACGCAGTATTTT. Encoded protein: CASSFSGRASVDTQYF.